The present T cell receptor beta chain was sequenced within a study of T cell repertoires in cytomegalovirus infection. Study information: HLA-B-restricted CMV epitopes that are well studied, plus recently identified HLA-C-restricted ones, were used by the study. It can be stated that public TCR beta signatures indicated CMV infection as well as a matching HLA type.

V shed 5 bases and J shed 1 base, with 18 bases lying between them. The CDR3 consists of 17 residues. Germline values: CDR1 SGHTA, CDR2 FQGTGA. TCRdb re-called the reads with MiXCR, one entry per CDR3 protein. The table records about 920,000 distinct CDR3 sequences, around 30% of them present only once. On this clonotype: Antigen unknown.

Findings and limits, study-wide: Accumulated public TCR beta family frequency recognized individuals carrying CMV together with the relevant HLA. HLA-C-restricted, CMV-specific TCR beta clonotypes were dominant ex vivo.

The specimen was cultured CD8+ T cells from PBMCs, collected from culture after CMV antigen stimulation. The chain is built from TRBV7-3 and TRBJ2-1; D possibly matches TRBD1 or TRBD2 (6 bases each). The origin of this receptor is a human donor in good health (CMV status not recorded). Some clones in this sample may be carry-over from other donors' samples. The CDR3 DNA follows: TGTGCCAGCAGCCGAGGGGGGCTCTGGGGATCCTACAATGAGCAGTTCTTC. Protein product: CASSRGGLWGSYNEQFF. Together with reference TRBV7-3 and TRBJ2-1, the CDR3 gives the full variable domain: GAGVSQTPSNKVTEKGKYVELRCDPISGHTALYWYRQSLGQGPEFLIYFQGTGAADDSGLPNDRFFAVRPEGSVSTLKIQRTERGDSAVYLCASSRGGLWGSYNEQFFGPGTRLTVL.